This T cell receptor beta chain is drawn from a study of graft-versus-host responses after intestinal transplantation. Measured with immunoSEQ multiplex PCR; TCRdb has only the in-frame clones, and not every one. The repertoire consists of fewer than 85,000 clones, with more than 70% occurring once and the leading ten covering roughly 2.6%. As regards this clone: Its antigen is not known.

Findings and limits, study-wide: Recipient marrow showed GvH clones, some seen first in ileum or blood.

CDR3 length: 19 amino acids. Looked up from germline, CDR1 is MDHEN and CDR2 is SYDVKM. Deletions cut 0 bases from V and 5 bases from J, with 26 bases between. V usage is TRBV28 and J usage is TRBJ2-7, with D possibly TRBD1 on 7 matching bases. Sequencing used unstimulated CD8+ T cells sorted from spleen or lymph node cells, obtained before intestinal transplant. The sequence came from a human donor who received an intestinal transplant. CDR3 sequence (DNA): TGTGCCAGCAGTTTATGCTATGGGGGGAGGACAGGTAACGAAGACGAGCAGTACTTC. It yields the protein CASSLCYGGRTGNEDEQYF.